Presented here are 25 T cell receptor beta chains from one specimen sequenced in a study of control samples from healthy donors and cancer patients. Measured with immunoSEQ multiplex PCR; TCRdb has only the in-frame clones, and not every one. The table records 350,000 to 450,000 clones, 90% of them present only once. Source material: PBMCs. The receptors shown here come from a man in his forties with head and neck cancer.

The gene calls are TRBV5-4 and TRBJ1-1, with TRBD1 matching 7 bases. The CDR3 spans 15 residues. The trim removed 4 bases at V and 3 bases at J, leaving 9 bases unmatched. Germline lookup yields CDR1 SGHNT and CDR2 YYREEE (reference sequence). The chain's CDR3 is CASSPGRDSYTEAFF. The DNA of the CDR3 is TGTGCCAGCAGCCCCGGACGGGACAGTTACACTGAAGCTTTCTTT.

This sequence joins TRBV25-1 and TRBJ2-5; 7 positions agree with TRBD2. CDR1 and CDR2 from the germline V gene are MGHDK and SYGVNS. Germline trimming cut 1 base from V and 5 bases from J; bases unmatched to any gene: 10. This CDR3 contains 16 residues. CDR3 nucleotide sequence: TGTGCCAGCAGTGAATGGGGGGGGACCAGGCGGGAGACCCAGTACTTC. Amino acid sequence: CASSEWGGTRRETQYF.

The chain recombines TRBV27 with TRBJ2-7, with no clear D. The CDR3 covers 13 residues. Germline V gene sequence: CDR1 MNHEY, CDR2 SMNVEV (reference sequence). Trimming shortened V by 5 bases and J by 4 bases, and 12 bases separated the two germline ends. The CDR3 loop is CASSPAWGYEQYF. In nucleotides, the CDR3 is TGTGCCAGCAGTCCCGCCTGGGGTTACGAGCAGTACTTC.

The rearrangement joins TRBV20-1 to TRBJ2-2; D unclear. Trimming cost V 3 bases and J 7 bases, with 21 bases left between them. CDR1 and CDR2 (germline): DFQATT, SNEGSKA (reference sequence). The length of the CDR3 is 16 residues. CDR3 residues: CSASHVTGKDHGELFF. In nucleotides, the CDR3 is TGCAGTGCTAGTCATGTAACCGGAAAGGACCACGGGGAGCTGTTTTTT.

The rearrangement uses TRBV2 and TRBJ2-7, with a possible D match to TRBD1 (5 bases). The CDR3 extends over 17 amino acids. Germline CDR1 SNHLY, CDR2 FYNNEI. V was cut by 1 base and J by 0 bases, with 16 bases left in between. CDR3 sequence (DNA): TGTGCCAGCAGTGAAGTAGGTAAGGCAGGGTTCTCCTACGAGCAGTACTTC. Translating it yields CASSEVGKAGFSYEQYF. The complete variable domain, with remaining parts taken from reference TRBV2 and TRBJ2-7, reads EPEVTQTPSHQVTQMGQEVILRCVPISNHLYFYWYRQILGQKVEFLVSFYNNEISEKSEIFDDQFSVERPDGSNFTLKIRSTKLEDSAMYFCASSEVGKAGFSYEQYFGPGTRLTVT.

This clone was seen only once. The chain uses TRBV19 and TRBJ1-5; unclear D gene. The CDR3 runs 15 residues. Trimming pared 5 bases from V and 0 bases from J, leaving 11 bases between. Germline lookup yields CDR1 LNHDA and CDR2 SQIVND (reference sequence). The CDR3 loop is CASSADGDSNQPQHF. In DNA form, the CDR3 reads TGTGCCAGTAGTGCGGACGGGGATAGCAATCAGCCCCAGCATTTT.

CDR3 sequence: CASSEGQLPYEQYF. In DNA form, the CDR3 reads TGTGCCAGCAGCGAGGGACAGTTGCCCTACGAGCAGTACTTC. The chain carries TRBV7-8 and TRBJ2-7, with 7 bases lining up with TRBD1. This CDR3 comprises 14 residues. The germline gives CDR1 SGHVS, CDR2 FQNEAQ. The trim removed 5 bases at V and 2 bases at J, leaving 6 bases unmatched. Supplemented by reference TRBV7-8 and TRBJ2-7, the full variable domain reads GAGVSQSPRYKVAKRGQDVALRCDPISGHVSLFWYQQALGQGPEFLTYFQNEAQLDKSGLPSDRFFAERPEGSVSTLKIQRTQQEDSAVYLCASSEGQLPYEQYFGPGTRLTVT.

This CDR3 reads CASSELGQGFDEQFF. The DNA for the CDR3 is TGTGCCAGCAGTGAACTAGGACAGGGGTTCGATGAGCAGTTCTTC. The chain links TRBV6-1 to TRBJ2-1; 9 bases line up with TRBD1. Trimming removed 2 bases from V and 8 bases from J; junction bases left unmatched: 7. This CDR3 spans 15 amino acids. The germline gives CDR1 MNHNS, CDR2 SASEGT.

This rearrangement joins TRBV19 to TRBJ1-4, with D perhaps matching TRBD1 (5 bases). Germline CDR1 LNHDA, CDR2 SQIVND (reference sequence). This CDR3 is built from 15 residues. The V end lost 3 bases, the J end lost 7 bases, and 15 bases lay between the germline ends. This chain's CDR3 is CASSILGGNGEKLFF. CDR3 sequence (DNA): TGTGCCAGTAGTATCCTGGGGGGAAATGGTGAAAAACTGTTTTTT.

This clone showed up just once. The chain couples TRBV27 to TRBJ2-1; possibly TRBD2 for D (6 bases). The CDR3 loop spans 12 amino acids. Germline CDR1 is MNHEY and CDR2 is SMNVEV (reference sequence). V lost 11 bases and J lost 1, with 9 bases in between. DNA for the CDR3: TGTGCCCCCGGGGGATCCTACAATGAGCAGTTCTTC. It specifies CAPGGSYNEQFF.

This sequence joins TRBV27 and TRBJ2-3; 10 nucleotides line up with TRBD1. Losses at the gene ends were 6 bases for V and 5 bases for J; bases not matched to a gene: 17. Germline CDR1 MNHEY, CDR2 SMNVEV (reference sequence). This CDR3 spans 18 amino acids. CDR3 residues: CASSRMGQGPSLLDTQYF. CDR3 coding DNA: TGTGCCAGCAGCCGAATGGGACAGGGGCCAAGTTTATTAGATACGCAGTATTTT.

The gene calls are TRBV6-6 and TRBJ1-1; TRBD1 is a possible D gene (6 bases). Germline CDR1 is MNHNY and CDR2 is SVGAGI (reference sequence). The CDR3 is 13 amino acids. V was cut by 6 bases and J by 1 base, with 9 bases left in between. The CDR3 DNA is TGTGCCAGCAGCCGGGACACGAACACTGAAGCTTTCTTT. It yields the protein CASSRDTNTEAFF.

The chain is built from TRBV6-5 and TRBJ1-1; D remains unclear. V was trimmed by 6 bases and J by 10 bases, leaving 15 bases between them. CDR1 MNHEY and CDR2 SVGAGI come from the germline V gene. The CDR3 covers 12 residues. CDR3 loop: CASSGNWEGAFF. DNA of the CDR3: TGTGCCAGCAGCGGGAATTGGGAGGGAGCTTTCTTT.

Only one count was recorded for this clone. This chain joins TRBV3-1 (or the pseudogene TRBV3-2) and TRBJ1-1, with 7 positions matching TRBD1. Trimming at V came to 8 bases and at J to 4 bases, leaving 7 bases not matched to a gene. Germline CDR1 LGHDT, CDR2 YNNKEL (reference sequence). This CDR3 contains 13 residues. CDR3 region: CASGHRDSTEAFF. The CDR3, as DNA: TGTGCCAGCGGGCACCGGGACAGCACTGAAGCTTTCTTT.

In its sample, this clone was seen once. This sequence joins TRBV30 and TRBJ2-7; a possible D gene is TRBD1 (6 bases). Germline V gives CDR1 GTSNPN, CDR2 SVGIG (reference sequence). V was cut by 5 bases and J by 4 bases, with 15 bases left in between. The CDR3 has 13 residues. The CDR3 bases are TGTGCCTGGGACCAGGGGTTAAGATACGAGCAGTACTTC. Protein: CAWDQGLRYEQYF. The full variable domain, with the rest looked up from reference TRBV30 and TRBJ2-7, is SQTIHQWPATLVQPVGSPLSLECTVEGTSNPNLYWYRQAAGRGLQLLFYSVGIGQISSEVPQNLSASRPQDRQFILSSKKLLLSDSGFYLCAWDQGLRYEQYFGPGTRLTVT.

CDR3 coding DNA: TGTGCCAGCAGCCTAGGGACAGAGAGGAACACTGAAGCTTTCTTT. Amino acids: CASSLGTERNTEAFF. The V and J genes are TRBV3-1 (or the pseudogene TRBV3-2) and TRBJ1-1; TRBD1 agrees at 7 bases. The CDR3 loop spans 15 amino acids. Germline V CDR1 and CDR2: LGHDT, YNNKEL (reference sequence). V lost 4 bases and J lost 1; bases outside the gene matches: 6.

The rearrangement uses TRBV6-4 and TRBJ2-1; 10 bases line up with TRBD2. The V gene's germline CDR1 is MRHNA and CDR2 SNTAGT. The CDR3 length is 14 residues. The trim removed 4 bases at V and 6 bases at J, leaving 3 bases unmatched. DNA of the CDR3: TGTGCCAGCAGTGCAGGGACTAGCGCCAATGAGCAGTTCTTC. Translated, it gives CASSAGTSANEQFF.

The genes are TRBV28 and TRBJ1-5; 10 bases agree with TRBD1. The CDR3 covers 16 residues. V was pared by 10 bases and J by 4 bases, with 13 bases of the junction left unmatched. Germline V gives CDR1 MDHEN, CDR2 SYDVKM. The CDR3 protein is CATYRRDRGFNQPQHF. In nucleotides, the CDR3 is TGTGCCACATATCGCCGGGACAGGGGTTTTAATCAGCCCCAGCATTTT.

The chain has TRBV5-5 and TRBJ1-1; weak D call: TRBD1 (6 bases). The V gene lost 0 bases and the J gene lost 4 bases, with 10 bases spanning the gap. The germline V gene encodes CDR1 SGHKS and CDR2 YYEKEE (reference sequence). This CDR3 spans 14 amino acids. DNA for the CDR3: TGTGCCAGCAGCTTGGCCAGGGGAAGCACTGAAGCTTTCTTT. Its protein product is CASSLARGSTEAFF.

A few counts support this clone. Other DNA sequences of this sample code for an identical CDR3. The chain recombines TRBV3-1 (or the pseudogene TRBV3-2) with TRBJ2-5; 8 nucleotides line up with TRBD2. Germline values: CDR1 LGHDT, CDR2 YNNKEL (reference sequence). This CDR3 has 14 amino acids. Trimming at V came to 1 base and at J to 4 bases, leaving 2 bases not matched to a gene. This CDR3 reads CASSQAGGPETQYF. The CDR3 DNA reads TGTGCCAGCAGCCAAGCGGGAGGGCCAGAGACCCAGTACTTC.

The chain carries TRBV6-2 or TRBV6-3 and TRBJ2-7, with 8 positions matching TRBD1. This CDR3 contains 16 residues. The germline gives CDR1 MNHEY, CDR2 SVGEGT. V was pared by 2 bases and J by 6 bases, with 12 bases of the junction left unmatched. The CDR3 loop is CASSYPWLQGVSEQYF. DNA for the CDR3: TGTGCCAGCAGTTACCCTTGGCTACAGGGGGTAAGCGAGCAGTACTTC.

As regards this clone: Within the sample, other DNA sequences also encode this same CDR3. The V call is TRBV5-1, the J call TRBJ2-6; no reliable D call. V was pared by 4 bases and J by 0 bases, with 5 bases between. CDR1 is SGHRS and CDR2 is YFSETQ in the germline V gene. There are 14 residues in the CDR3. CDR3: CASSQSSGANVLTF. CDR3 DNA: TGCGCCAGCAGCCAGAGCTCTGGGGCCAACGTCCTGACTTTC.

This clone appeared a few times. The chain couples TRBV6-2 or TRBV6-3 to TRBJ2-3, with 8 positions matching TRBD2. This CDR3 contains 15 residues. With 5 bases clipped from V and 6 bases from J, the junction kept 10 bases outside the gene matches. In germline, CDR1 is MNHEY, CDR2 SVGEGT. DNA of the CDR3: TGTGCCAGCAGTAAACTAGCGGAGACCAGGGATACGCAGTATTTT. Its protein is CASSKLAETRDTQYF.

This clone occurred once. The chain uses TRBV7-8 and TRBJ1-1; D ambiguous. The germline V and J ends were trimmed by 5 bases and 1 base, with 2 bases remaining between them. Germline-derived CDR1 and CDR2 are SGHVS and FQNEAQ. The CDR3 is 11 residues long. The CDR3 region is CASSKNTEAFF. In nucleotides, the CDR3 is TGTGCCAGCAGCAAGAACACTGAAGCTTTCTTT.

This clone is a singleton in its sample. This chain connects TRBV28 to TRBJ2-7; 8 bases match TRBD1. The CDR3 runs to 17 residues. Germline lookup yields CDR1 MDHEN and CDR2 SYDVKM. Trimming cost V 6 bases and J 2 bases; bases outside gene matches: 15. CDR3 in amino acids: CASRVRSWDRYPYEQYF. As DNA, the CDR3 is TGTGCCAGCAGGGTTAGATCGTGGGACAGGTACCCCTACGAGCAGTACTTC.